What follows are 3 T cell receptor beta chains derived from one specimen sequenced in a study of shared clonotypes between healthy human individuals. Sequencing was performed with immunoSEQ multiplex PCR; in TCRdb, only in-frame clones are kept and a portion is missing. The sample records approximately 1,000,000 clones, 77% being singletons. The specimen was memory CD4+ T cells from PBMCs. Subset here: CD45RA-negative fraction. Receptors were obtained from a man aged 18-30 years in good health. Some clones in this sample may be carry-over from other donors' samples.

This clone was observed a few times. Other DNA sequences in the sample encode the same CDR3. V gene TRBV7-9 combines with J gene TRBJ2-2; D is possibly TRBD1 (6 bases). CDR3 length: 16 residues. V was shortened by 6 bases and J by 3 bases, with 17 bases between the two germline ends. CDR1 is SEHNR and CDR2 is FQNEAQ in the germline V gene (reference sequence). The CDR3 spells CASRLPFRGDTGELFF. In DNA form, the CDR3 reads TGTGCCAGCAGATTGCCGTTCAGGGGAGACACCGGGGAGCTGTTTTTT.

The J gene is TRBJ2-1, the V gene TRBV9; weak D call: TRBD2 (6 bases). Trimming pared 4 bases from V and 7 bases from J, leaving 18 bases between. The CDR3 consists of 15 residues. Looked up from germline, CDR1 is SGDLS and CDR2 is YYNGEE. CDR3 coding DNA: TGTGCCAGCAGCTTCCGGGACTTGACGTTAAATGAGCAGTTCTTC. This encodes CASSFRDLTLNEQFF.

The CDR3 protein is CASSLGGVGYEQYF. The CDR3 DNA follows: TGTGCCAGCAGCTTGGGCGGAGTGGGCTACGAGCAGTACTTC. This chain uses TRBV11-1 with TRBJ2-7; no firm D call. The length of the CDR3 is 14 residues. CDR1 is SGHAT and CDR2 is FQDESV in the germline V gene (reference sequence). Trimming stripped 3 bases from V and 3 bases from J, with 12 bases between.